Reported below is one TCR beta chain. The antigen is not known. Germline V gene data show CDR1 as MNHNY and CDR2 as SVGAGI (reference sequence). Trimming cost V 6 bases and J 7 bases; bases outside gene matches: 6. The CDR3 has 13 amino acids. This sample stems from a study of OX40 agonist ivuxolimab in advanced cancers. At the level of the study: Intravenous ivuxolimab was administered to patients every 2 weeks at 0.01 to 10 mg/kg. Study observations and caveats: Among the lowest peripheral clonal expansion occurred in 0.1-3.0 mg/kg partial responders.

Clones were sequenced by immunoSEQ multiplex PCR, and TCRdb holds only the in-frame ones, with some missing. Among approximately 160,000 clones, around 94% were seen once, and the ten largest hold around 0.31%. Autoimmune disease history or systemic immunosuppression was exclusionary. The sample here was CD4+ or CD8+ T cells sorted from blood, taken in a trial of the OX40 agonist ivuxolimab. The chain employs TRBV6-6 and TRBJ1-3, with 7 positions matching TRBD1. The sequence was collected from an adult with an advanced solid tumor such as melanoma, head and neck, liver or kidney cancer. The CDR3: CASRRQGANTIYF. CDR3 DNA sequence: TGTGCCAGCAGAAGACAGGGTGCGAACACCATATATTTT.